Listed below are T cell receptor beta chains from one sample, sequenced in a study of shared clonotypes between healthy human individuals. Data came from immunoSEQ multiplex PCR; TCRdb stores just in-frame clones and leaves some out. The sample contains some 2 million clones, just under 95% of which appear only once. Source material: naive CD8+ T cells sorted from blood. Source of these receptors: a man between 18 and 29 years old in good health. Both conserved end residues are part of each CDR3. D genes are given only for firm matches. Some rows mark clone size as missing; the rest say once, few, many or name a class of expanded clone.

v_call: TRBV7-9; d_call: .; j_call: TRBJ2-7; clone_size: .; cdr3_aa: CASSPVAAYEQYF; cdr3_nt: TGTGCCAGCAGCCCGGTGGCGGCCTACGAGCAGTACTTC
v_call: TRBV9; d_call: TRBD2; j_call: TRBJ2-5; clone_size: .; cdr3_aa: CASSVAGGGPETQYF; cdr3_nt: TGTGCCAGCAGCGTCGCGGGGGGAGGACCGGAGACCCAGTACTTC
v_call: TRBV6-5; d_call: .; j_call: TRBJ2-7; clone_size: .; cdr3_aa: CASSYGGTYEQYF; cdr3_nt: TGTGCCAGCAGTTACGGGGGTACCTACGAGCAGTACTTC
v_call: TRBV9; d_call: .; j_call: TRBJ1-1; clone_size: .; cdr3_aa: CASSPEGGSAEAFF; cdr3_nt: TGTGCCAGCAGCCCCGAGGGGGGGAGCGCTGAAGCTTTCTTT
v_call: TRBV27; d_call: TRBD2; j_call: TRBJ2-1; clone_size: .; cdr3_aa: CASSPVLVSGSGMNEQFF; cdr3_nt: TGTGCCAGCAGTCCCGTACTAGTTAGCGGGAGCGGCATGAATGAGCAGTTCTTC
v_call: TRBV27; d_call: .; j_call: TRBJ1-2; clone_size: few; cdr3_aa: CASTQEAGQIYGYTF; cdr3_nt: TGTGCCAGCACCCAAGAGGCCGGACAGATCTATGGCTACACCTTC
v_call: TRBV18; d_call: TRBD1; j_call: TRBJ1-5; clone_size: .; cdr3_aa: CASSPNKGADSNQPQHF; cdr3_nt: TGTGCCAGCTCACCTAACAAGGGGGCGGATAGCAATCAGCCCCAGCATTTT
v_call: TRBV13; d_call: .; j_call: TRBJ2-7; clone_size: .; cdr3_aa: CASSFSGLNYEQYF; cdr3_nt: TGTGCCAGCAGCTTTTCCGGACTAAACTACGAGCAGTACTTC
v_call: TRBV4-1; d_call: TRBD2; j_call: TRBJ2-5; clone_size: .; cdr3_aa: CASSQESARGLAGGPQETQYF; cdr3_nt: TGCGCCAGCAGCCAAGAATCGGCGCGGGGACTAGCGGGGGGGCCCCAAGAGACCCAGTACTTC
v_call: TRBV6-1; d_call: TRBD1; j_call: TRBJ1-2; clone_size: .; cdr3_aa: CASSEYRQGEPGYHGYTF; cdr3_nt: TGTGCCAGCAGTGAATATAGGCAGGGGGAACCCGGATATCATGGCTACACCTTC
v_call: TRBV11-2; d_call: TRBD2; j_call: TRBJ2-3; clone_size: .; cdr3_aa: CASRRTSGGARDTQYF; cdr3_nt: TGTGCCAGCAGACGCACTAGCGGGGGGGCCCGAGATACGCAGTATTTT
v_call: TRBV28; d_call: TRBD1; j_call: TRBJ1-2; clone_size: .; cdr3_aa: CASSLGTGSNYGYTF; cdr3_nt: TGTGCCAGCAGTTTAGGGACAGGGTCTAACTATGGCTACACCTTC